The T cell receptor (beta chain) under discussion was sequenced for a study of tumor-infiltrating lymphocytes in glioblastoma multiforme. General study findings and limits: Functional subtype sorting of these T cells was not performed.

TCRB libraries came from RNA via three nested multiplex PCR rounds. A C-beta primer primed TCRB cDNA from 0.45 to 0.5 ug RNA. TCRdb reprocessed the multiplex PCR reads via MiXCR and lists one record per CDR3 protein. The repertoire holds 15,000 or so distinct CDR3 sequences, about 69% seen once, with about 40% in the top ten. Turning to this clonotype: Its matching antigen is unknown. The germline gene is not matched at one end of the junction; a read error may be the cause.

The CDR3 has 13 amino acids. Looked up from germline, CDR1 is SGHNT and CDR2 is YENEEA. The material sequenced was brain tumor tissue. The TCR sequence derives from a male donor with glioblastoma. The V gene is TRBV11-3, the J gene TRBJ2-1; D unclear. CDR3 DNA sequence: TGTGCCCGCAGCTTTAGCAACTATAATGAGCAGTTCTTC. Translation gives CARSFSNYNEQFF. Supplemented by reference TRBV11-3 and TRBJ2-1, the full variable domain reads EAGVVQSPRYKIIEKKQPVAFWCNPISGHNTLYWYLQNLGQGPELLIRYENEEAVDDSQLPKDRFSAERLKGVDSTLKIQPAELGDSAVYLCARSFSNYNEQFFGPGTRLTVL.